The rows below give T cell receptor beta chains drawn from one sample of a study of identical twins. In TCRdb, the 5' RACE reads were re-called with MiXCR into one record per CDR3 protein. The sample contains hundreds of thousands of distinct CDR3 sequences, roughly 6.2% of which appear only once. Specimen: naive T cells sorted from blood. The receptors come from a man younger than 35 in good health. The CDR3 runs from the conserved cysteine through the conserved F or W. D genes are given only for firm matches. Only part of the rows carry a size: once, few, many, or a class if the clone is expanded.

D	V	J	size	DNA	CDR3
TRBD1	TRBV20-1	TRBJ1-1	many	TGCAGTGCTAGTCAGAAAGTGGGGACAGAGAACACTGAAGCTTTCTTT	CSASQKVGTENTEAFF
TRBD2	TRBV7-6	TRBJ2-1	many	TGTGCCAGCAGCTCGGAACCTAGCGGGAGTGCGGGGGATGAGCAGTTCTTC	CASSSEPSGSAGDEQFF
TRBD2	TRBV20-1	TRBJ2-3	many	TGCAGTGCTCCTAATAGCGGGGGCACAGATACGCAGTATTTT	CSAPNSGGTDTQYF
TRBD2	TRBV5-1	TRBJ2-1	many	TGCGCCAGCAGCTGGCGGGAGGGCCTCAATGAGCAGTTCTTC	CASSWREGLNEQFF
-	TRBV10-3	TRBJ1-6	-	TGTGCCATCGTGTCGTACGGGCTAAATAATTCACCCCTCCACTTT	CAIVSYGLNNSPLHF
-	TRBV21-1	TRBJ2-2	few	TGTGCCAGCAGCGTCGCGACGGGACAAAGCACCGGGGAGCTGTTTTTT	CASSVATGQSTGELFF
-	TRBV5-1	TRBJ1-1	many	TGCGCCAGCAGCTTGCAGGCGAGGGGGAACACTGAAGCTTTCTTT	CASSLQARGNTEAFF
-	TRBV20-1	TRBJ2-3	few	TGCAGTGCCATAGGAAGAGGAGGGAAAGATACGCAGTATTTT	CSAIGRGGKDTQYF
-	TRBV7-9	TRBJ2-3	many	TGTGCCAGCAGCTTAACCGGGAATCCCACAGATACGCAGTATTTT	CASSLTGNPTDTQYF
-	TRBV10-3	TRBJ2-1	-	TGTGCCATCAGGTGGGCGAATGAGCAGTTCTTC	CAIRWANEQFF
TRBD2	TRBV29-1	TRBJ2-7	many	TGCAGCGTTGGGCGGGGGGCTGGTGAGCAGTACTTC	CSVGRGAGEQYF
TRBD2	TRBV20-1	TRBJ2-3	few	TGCAGTGCTAGGACTAGCGGGAGGGGCCCAGATACGCAGTATTTT	CSARTSGRGPDTQYF
-	TRBV27	TRBJ1-2	few	TGTGCCAGCAGTTTAAATAAGGGCGCGGTCCGCTACACCTTC	CASSLNKGAVRYTF
TRBD2	TRBV5-1	TRBJ2-1	few	TGCGCCAGCAGCTTAGTACTAGCGGGAGAAGGGGCCTACAATGAGCAGTTCTTC	CASSLVLAGEGAYNEQFF
-	TRBV20-1	TRBJ1-1	few	TGCAGTGCTGCCGGGACGGGACCCACTGAAGCTTTCTTT	CSAAGTGPTEAFF
TRBD1	TRBV12-3/TRBV12-4	TRBJ1-4	many	TGTGCCAGCAGTCCCTGGGACAGGGGACGAACTAATGAAAAACTGTTTTTT	CASSPWDRGRTNEKLFF
-	TRBV29-1	TRBJ2-1	many	TGCAGCGTGAGGGACAACTACAATGAGCAGTTCTTC	CSVRDNYNEQFF
-	TRBV10-3	TRBJ1-5	many	TGTGCCATCAGTGAGTCGGGTGGGAGCAATCAGCCCCAGCATTTT	CAISESGGSNQPQHF
-	TRBV3-1	TRBJ1-1	many	TGTGCCAGCATAAACACAAGAGGGAACACTGAAGCTTTCTTT	CASINTRGNTEAFF
TRBD1	TRBV6-5	TRBJ1-2	many	TGTGCCAGCAGTTACTTGCTTCAAGGGACAGGGTGGGGCTACACCTTC	CASSYLLQGTGWGYTF
-	TRBV15	TRBJ2-2	many	TGTGCCACCAGCAGAGAGGACAGAGACACCGGGGAGCTGTTTTTT	CATSREDRDTGELFF
-	TRBV28	TRBJ2-1	many	TGTGCCAGCGAAATAGGAGTCTCGTACAATGAGCAGTTCTTC	CASEIGVSYNEQFF
-	TRBV5-1	TRBJ2-2	few	TGCGCCAGCAGCGGTGGCGTTGGAGGCACCGGGGAGCTGTTTTTT	CASSGGVGGTGELFF
TRBD2	TRBV7-8	TRBJ2-1	few	TGTGCCAGTGGCATAGCGGGAGTCAGAAATGAGCAGTTCTTC	CASGIAGVRNEQFF
TRBD1	TRBV29-1	TRBJ2-2	many	TGCAGCGTCGTATACAGGGGGAACACCGGGGAGCTGTTTTTT	CSVVYRGNTGELFF
-	TRBV9	TRBJ1-3	many	TGTGCCAGCAGCGTAGGTGACGGCTCTGGAAACACCATATATTTT	CASSVGDGSGNTIYF
TRBD1	TRBV29-1	TRBJ2-7	many	TGCAGCGTCGCCGGGACAGGTTTCTACGAGCAGTACTTC	CSVAGTGFYEQYF
TRBD1	TRBV29-1	TRBJ2-7	many	TGCAGCGCCGGACAGGGGGGTCCCGAGCAGTACTTC	CSAGQGGPEQYF
TRBD1	TRBV12-3/TRBV12-4	TRBJ1-1	-	TGTGCCAGCATTCCGGACAGGGGCTTCACTGAAGCTTTCTTT	CASIPDRGFTEAFF
-	TRBV20-1	TRBJ2-2	many	TGCAGTGCTAGGCCCCAGAACACCGGGGAGCTGTTTTTT	CSARPQNTGELFF
TRBD1	TRBV5-6	TRBJ2-2	many	TGTGCCAGCAGCTTGGCACGACAGGGACCGGGCGGGGAGCTGTTTTTT	CASSLARQGPGGELFF
TRBD2	TRBV20-1	TRBJ2-2	-	TGCAGTGCTACAGGGGCCGGGACTAGCAGCACCGGGGAGCTGTTTTTT	CSATGAGTSSTGELFF
TRBD2	TRBV29-1	TRBJ2-1	many	TGCAGCGGATCCGGGACTAGCGGGCCGAGAGGATACAATGAGCAGTTCTTC	CSGSGTSGPRGYNEQFF
TRBD2	TRBV3-1	TRBJ2-5	-	TGTGCCAGCAGCCAAGGAAAACTAGCGGGAGGAAGGTCGGAGACCCAGTACTTC	CASSQGKLAGGRSETQYF
TRBD2	TRBV7-8	TRBJ2-2	few	TGTGCCAGCAGCTTCGTTAGCGGGAAGAACACCGGGGAGCTGTTTTTT	CASSFVSGKNTGELFF
-	TRBV7-9	TRBJ2-1	-	TGTGCCAGCAGCTTAATGCACAATGAGCAGTTCTTC	CASSLMHNEQFF
-	TRBV7-2	TRBJ2-1	many	TGTGCCAGCAGCACTGTGTGGGGCCTCAGGGATGAGCAGTTCTTC	CASSTVWGLRDEQFF
TRBD1	TRBV18	TRBJ1-5	-	TGTGCCAGCTCACCACCGGGACAGGGAAACTATCAGCCCCAGCATTTT	CASSPPGQGNYQPQHF
TRBD2	TRBV4-3	TRBJ2-2	few	TGCGCCAGCAGCCAAACTGGGACTAGCCTCACCGGGGAGCTGTTTTTT	CASSQTGTSLTGELFF
TRBD2	TRBV15	TRBJ2-5	few	TGTGCCACCAGCAAGCTAGCGGAGGCAGCAGAGACCCAGTACTTC	CATSKLAEAAETQYF
-	TRBV3-1	TRBJ1-2	few	TGTGCCAGCAGCCGAGAGACCTACGCCTTC	CASSRETYAF
-	TRBV19	TRBJ2-1	-	TGTGCCAGTAGAGATGCTGCCGAGCAGTTCTTC	CASRDAAEQFF
TRBD2	TRBV29-1	TRBJ2-7	many	TGCAGCGTTCTCAAGCGGGGCCTCGCCTACGAGCAGTACTTC	CSVLKRGLAYEQYF
-	TRBV5-1	TRBJ2-1	many	TGCGCCAGCAGCTCTTGGGTACCTAGCGAGTTGAGCTACAATGAGCAGTTCTTC	CASSSWVPSELSYNEQFF
-	TRBV6-5	TRBJ1-5	many	TGTGCCAGCAGTTCCCCCGGGGAGGCCCAGCATTTT	CASSSPGEAQHF
-	TRBV5-1	TRBJ2-5	-	TGCGCCAGCAGCCCCGATTGGAGGGCCCAGTACTTC	CASSPDWRAQYF
-	TRBV20-1	TRBJ1-1	-	TGCAGTGTCGCGGCAGGCGGGAGGGACACTGAAGCTTTCTTT	CSVAAGGRDTEAFF
TRBD2	TRBV11-1	TRBJ2-1	few	TGTGCCAGCAGCTTATATAGCGGGAACAACCCAAATGAGCAGTTCTTC	CASSLYSGNNPNEQFF
-	TRBV7-6	TRBJ2-5	-	TGTGCCAGCAGCCTCAACCAGGGGTCTGGGGGAGAGACCCAGTACTTC	CASSLNQGSGGETQYF
TRBD1	TRBV5-1	TRBJ2-5	many	TGCGCCAGCAGCCCCACGCCAGGGGGAGAGACCCAGTACTTC	CASSPTPGGETQYF
TRBD2	TRBV4-3	TRBJ2-1	many	TGCGCCAGCAGCCAAGATTCAACTAGCGGGAGCTATGAGCAGTTCTTC	CASSQDSTSGSYEQFF
TRBD2	TRBV28	TRBJ2-7	few	TGTGCCAGCAGACCAGCGGGAGGTCCCTACGAGCAGTACTTC	CASRPAGGPYEQYF
TRBD2	TRBV7-3	TRBJ2-2	many	TGTGCCAGCAGCTCCTTAGCGGGACCGAACACCGGGGAGCTGTTTTTT	CASSSLAGPNTGELFF
TRBD1	TRBV6-1	TRBJ1-3	many	TGTGCCAGCAAAGGGGACAGGGGCTCTGGAAACACCATATATTTT	CASKGDRGSGNTIYF
-	TRBV5-6	TRBJ2-7	many	TGTGCCAGCAGCTTGGTTAGGGGGGAATACGAGCAGTACTTC	CASSLVRGEYEQYF
-	TRBV20-1	TRBJ2-2	-	TGCAGTTCTTTCCCGACGAACACCGGGGAGCTGTTTTTT	CSSFPTNTGELFF
TRBD2	TRBV20-1	TRBJ2-1	few	TGCAGTGAGGCCGGGACTAGCGGGAGAACCTACAATGAGCAGTTCTTC	CSEAGTSGRTYNEQFF
TRBD1	TRBV2	TRBJ2-7	-	TGTGCCAGCAAGAAGGGGACAGCCTACGAGCAGTACTTC	CASKKGTAYEQYF
-	TRBV21-1	TRBJ2-4	many	TGTGCCAGCAGCATGGAGGGACTAGCCAAAAACATTCAGTACTTC	CASSMEGLAKNIQYF